This TCR beta chain was obtained from a study of early T cells in non-severe SARS-CoV-2 infection. TCRdb re-called the 5' RACE reads through MiXCR, storing one row per CDR3 protein. The table records about 98,000 distinct CDR3 sequences, less than 15% of them present only once. The J segment lost 5 bases and the V segment lost 7 bases, leaving 10 bases of the junction unmatched. Per the germline V gene, CDR1 is SQVTM and CDR2 is ANQGSEA. The CDR3 is 14 amino acids. Sequenced sample: whole blood. The sequence was collected from an adult who was a healthcare worker with PCR-confirmed SARS-CoV-2 infection or an uninfected control (not recorded which). The chain employs TRBV29-1 and TRBJ2-1; TRBD2 agrees at 8 bases. CDR3 loop: CSGSLAGLNNEQFF. The CDR3 DNA reads as TGCAGCGGGTCCCTAGCGGGCCTCAACAATGAGCAGTTCTTC.